Following are 13 T cell receptor beta chains from one sample sequenced in a study of T cells in Graves' hyperthyroidism and ophthalmopathy. The TCR beta CDR3 regions underwent amplification using RNA transcripts as the source. A set of HTBI primers served as the primers for a first-round RT-PCR of the TCR CDR3. In TCRdb, the multiplex PCR reads were re-called with MiXCR into one record per CDR3 protein. The table includes under 200,000 distinct CDR3 sequences, 9.4% detected once. Sequencing used blood. The receptors were gathered from a woman aged 18 to 35 with Graves' hyperthyroidism that later progressed to Graves' ophthalmopathy.

In this sample, this clonotype turned up many times. The chain employs TRBV6-1 and TRBJ1-3; TRBD1 agrees at 8 bases. The germline V gene has CDR1 MNHNS and CDR2 SASEGT. With 5 bases clipped from V and 2 bases from J, the junction kept 5 bases outside the gene matches. The CDR3 consists of 15 residues. The CDR3 loop reads CASSRQGIAGNTIYF. CDR3 DNA sequence: TGTGCCAGCAGTCGACAGGGGATCGCTGGAAACACCATATATTTT.

This clonotype occurred many times. The V call is TRBV14, the J call TRBJ2-5; no reliable D call. V dropped 1 base and J dropped 5 bases, with 5 bases sitting between them. Germline V gene data show CDR1 as SGHDN and CDR2 as FVKESK. The CDR3 contains 12 residues. The CDR3 protein is CASSQGGETQYF. For the CDR3, the DNA is TGTGCCAGCAGCCAAGGCGGCGAGACCCAGTACTTC.

There are many counts of this clonotype. The chain employs TRBV4-1 and TRBJ1-1; no clear D gene. From germline, CDR1 is MGHRA and CDR2 YSYEKL. V lost 4 bases and J lost 5, with 17 bases in between. The CDR3 contains 15 residues. CDR3 nucleotide sequence: TGCGCCAGCAGCCCGAGTCCGTATCTTGGAACTGAAGCTTTCTTT. Amino acids: CASSPSPYLGTEAFF.

This clonotype was counted a few times. J is TRBJ1-2 and V is TRBV20-1; 8 nucleotides align to TRBD1. Germline V CDR1 and CDR2: DFQATT, SNEGSKA (reference sequence). The V and J ends lost 6 bases and 6 bases, in that order; junction bases with no gene match: 12. This CDR3 has 14 residues. The CDR3 region is CSAPPGRGLNGYTF. The CDR3 DNA sequence: TGCAGTGCCCCCCCTGGCAGGGGGCTTAATGGCTACACCTTC.

This sequence joins TRBV20-1 and TRBJ1-3; no firm D call. The CDR3 has 13 amino acids. Germline V gene data show CDR1 as DFQATT and CDR2 as SNEGSKA (reference sequence). V shed 4 bases and J shed 4 bases, with 11 bases lying between them. For the CDR3, the DNA is TGCAGTGCTATGTCAGCGCGGGGAAACACCATATATTTT. Residues: CSAMSARGNTIYF.

This clonotype was recorded at least ten times. This sequence joins TRBV20-1 and TRBJ2-7, with a tentative D call TRBD1 (6 bases). The germline V gene has CDR1 DFQATT and CDR2 SNEGSKA (reference sequence). CDR3 size: 13 residues. Trimming left V 1 base short and J 4 bases short, with 11 bases between. The CDR3 region is CSARVGTFYEQYF. The CDR3, as DNA: TGCAGTGCTAGAGTCGGGACATTTTACGAGCAGTACTTC.

A few counts support this clonotype. The chain recombines TRBV28 with TRBJ2-7; 8 positions match TRBD1. The V gene end was trimmed by 5 bases and the J gene end by 6 bases; junction bases not matched to a gene: 12. There are 15 residues in the CDR3. CDR1 is MDHEN and CDR2 is SYDVKM in the germline V gene. The CDR3 spells CASSPMDRVYGEQYF. In DNA, the CDR3 is TGTGCCAGCAGTCCCATGGACAGGGTTTATGGCGAGCAGTACTTC.

V and J are TRBV12-3 or TRBV12-4 and TRBJ2-1, with D hard to call. The CDR3 consists of 14 residues. V was trimmed by 3 bases and J by 8 bases, leaving 14 bases between them. In DNA form, the CDR3 reads TGTGCCAGCAGTTTCAACCCTCCTGGCTATGAGCAGTTCTTC. It yields the protein CASSFNPPGYEQFF.

This clonotype was observed many times. CDR3 amino acids: CSVGTSGVSTDTQYF. The CDR3 coding sequence is TGCAGCGTCGGGACTAGCGGGGTGAGCACAGATACGCAGTATTTT. The chain recombines TRBV29-1 with TRBJ2-3, with 13 bases that match TRBD2. This CDR3 has 15 amino acids. The junction had 3 bases not matched to a gene; V was cut back by 6 bases and J by 0 bases. The germline gives CDR1 SQVTM, CDR2 ANQGSEA.

This clonotype was picked up many times. Written as DNA, the CDR3 is TGTGCCAGCAGCACACGGACGTCTGAGCAGTTCTTC. Protein sequence: CASSTRTSEQFF. The rearrangement joins TRBV7-2 to TRBJ2-1; D uncertain. CDR3 size: 12 residues. From germline, CDR1 is SGHTA and CDR2 FQGNSA. Trimming left V 5 bases short and J 9 bases short, with 11 bases between.

On this clonotype itself: A much larger clonotype is one base distant, so this may be a read error. The chain uses TRBV29-1 and TRBJ2-7, with a tentative D call TRBD1 (5 bases). Deletions cut 6 bases from V and 3 bases from J, with 24 bases between. Germline CDR1 reads SQVTM; CDR2 reads ANQGSEA. The length of the CDR3 is 16 residues. This chain's CDR3 is CSVGLTGRVAGYEQYF. In DNA form, the CDR3 reads TGCAGCGTGGGGTTGACGGGCAGGGTTGCAGGCTACGAGCAGTACTTC.

This clonotype has at least ten counts. J is TRBJ1-5 and V is TRBV3-1; the D is unclear. Germline CDR1 and CDR2: LGHDT and YNNKEL (reference sequence). The CDR3 is 15 amino acids. The V end lost 0 bases, the J end lost 6 bases, and 12 bases lay between the germline ends. The CDR3 is CASSQDGTRVQPQHF. The CDR3 nucleotides are TGTGCCAGCAGCCAAGATGGAACAAGGGTTCAGCCCCAGCATTTT.

This clonotype was counted between two and nine times. This chain joins TRBV28 and TRBJ2-6; D is unclear. CDR3 length equals 11 residues. Germline V gene data show CDR1 as MDHEN and CDR2 as SYDVKM. Between the trimmed V and J ends, which lost 4 bases and 13 bases, there was a span of 8 bases. The CDR3 loop is CASSSNYVLTF. The CDR3 DNA reads as TGTGCCAGCAGTTCTAATTATGTCCTGACTTTC.